The clone carrying this T cell receptor beta chain was recorded only once. The CDR3 has 16 residues. With 0 bases clipped from V and 0 bases from J, the junction kept 2 bases outside the gene matches. Germline V gene data show CDR1 as SGHRS and CDR2 as YFSETQ. The source of the sample is a study of blood T cell repertoires in COVID-19. Whole-study context: The origin of the acute and convalescent COVID-19 samples was the United States, Italy and Spain. Sample material is recorded as cDNA or gDNA derived from T cells, B-cell-depleted T cells, or PBMCs.

In the authors' methods: Scientists estimated how many nucleated cells there were by amplifying reference gene primers. Method: immunoSEQ multiplex PCR; TCRdb's copy keeps in-frame clones and lacks some. D and trimming were read from the DNA, whereas the V and J calls and clone size are those reported in that table. The table records 400,000 to 450,000 clones, roughly 90% of them present only once. Sequencing used peripheral blood. J is TRBJ2-2 and V is TRBV5-1; 7 nucleotides agree with TRBD2. The source of this sequence is a woman aged 25 to 39 with active or convalescent COVID-19. This CDR3 is CASSLGAGTNTGELFF. DNA of the CDR3: TGCGCCAGCAGCTTGGGAGCGGGGACGAACACCGGGGAGCTGTTTTTT.